This T cell receptor beta chain was sequenced during a study of beta chain features in type 1 diabetes. At the level of the study: Sorted cells, around 100 million in number, were examined across all samples. Study-wide points: The study found fewer insertions and more deletions at VDJ junctions in type 1 diabetes patients.

V lost 3 bases and J lost 7, with 11 bases in between. This CDR3 is 13 amino acids long. Looked up from germline, CDR1 is SGHRS and CDR2 is YFSETQ. The entirety of the isolated RNA underwent reverse transcription, so expressed TCRB transcripts were sequenced. Assay: immunoSEQ multiplex PCR; the TCRdb copy retains only in-frame clones and omits some. Among roughly 120,000 clones listed, around 40% were seen once. There are a few counts of this clone. Antigen unknown. This TCR was recovered from a woman younger than 30 in good health. The chain recombines TRBV5-1 with TRBJ1-3; no firm D call. Material: stem cell memory CD4+ T cells from blood. This chain's CDR3 is CASSWASGNTIYF. In DNA form, the CDR3 reads TGCGCCAGCAGCTGGGCCAGCGGGAACACCATATATTTT.